Listed below are T cell receptor beta chains from one sample, sequenced in a study of T-cell reconstitution after alpha-beta-depleted transplantation in children. TCRdb fed the PCR reads into MiXCR, producing one record per CDR3 protein. The sample carries tens of thousands of distinct CDR3 sequences, 4.9% recorded once. The sequenced sample was PBMCs, mostly from graft donor cells, obtained 180 days after TCRalphabeta/CD19-depleted stem cell transplant. All receptors come from a boy under three years old who had a stem cell transplant for acute myeloid leukemia, so the T cells may come from the graft donor. Both conserved end residues are part of each CDR3. D genes are given only for firm matches. For some rows the clone size is stated as once, few or many, or as a class when expanded; others skip it.

>many|TRBV11-2|TRBJ1-1|-
TGTGCCAGCAGCTGGGTACAGAACACTGAAGCTTTCTTT
CASSWVQNTEAFF
>many|TRBV9|TRBJ2-1|TRBD2
TGTGCCAGCAGCGATCCGAGGACTAGCGGGGTACTCTCCTACAATGAGCAGTTCTTC
CASSDPRTSGVLSYNEQFF
>many|TRBV20-1|TRBJ1-5|-
TGCAGTGCTAGTTTCCAGTTCAATCAGCCCCAGCATTTT
CSASFQFNQPQHF
>many|TRBV18|TRBJ1-5|-
TGTGCCAGCTCACCAGGGCAGGGGAGAAGAAATAGCAATCAGCCCCAGCATTTT
CASSPGQGRRNSNQPQHF
>many|TRBV4-3|TRBJ2-3|TRBD2
TGCGCCAGCAGCCAAGATTTAGCGGGGGGTGGTATAGATACGCAGTATTTT
CASSQDLAGGGIDTQYF
>many|TRBV5-1|TRBJ2-3|-
TGCGCCAGCAGCTTCGAGGACAGCCGCACAGATACGCAGTATTTT
CASSFEDSRTDTQYF
>many|TRBV19|TRBJ1-1|-
TGTGCCAGTAGTCCGGGGATACTCACTGAAGCTTTCTTT
CASSPGILTEAFF
>-|TRBV7-6|TRBJ2-2|TRBD1
TGTGCCAGCAGTTCCCGACAGGGTGGGTTTGCGAACACCGGGGAGCTGTTTTTT
CASSSRQGGFANTGELFF
>-|TRBV11-2|TRBJ2-7|-
TGTGCCAGCAGCTTAGTCGGGCGGCAGACCTACGAGCAGTACTTC
CASSLVGRQTYEQYF
>many|TRBV7-8|TRBJ2-1|TRBD2
TGTGCCAGCAGTTCCCGGACTAGCGGGGCCAACAATGAGCAGTTCTTC
CASSSRTSGANNEQFF
>many|TRBV4-1|TRBJ2-1|TRBD2
TGCGCCAGCAGCCAGCCCACCCTAGCGGCTTACAATGAGCAGTTCTTC
CASSQPTLAAYNEQFF
>many|TRBV5-1|TRBJ1-5|TRBD1
TGCGCCAGCAGCTTGAGACAGGGGGATCAGCCCCAGCATTTT
CASSLRQGDQPQHF
>many|TRBV6-5|TRBJ2-4|-
TGTGCCAGCAGTTACCGTACCGAGTCAGGGGTGAAAAACATTCAGTACTTC
CASSYRTESGVKNIQYF
>many|TRBV5-5|TRBJ1-2|-
TGTGCCAGCAGCTCCGTTAACTATGGCTACACCTTC
CASSSVNYGYTF